This T cell receptor beta chain was recorded in a study of blood T cell repertoires in COVID-19. Some clones are missing from TCRdb's copy, which holds only in-frame ones; the method was immunoSEQ multiplex PCR. The sample lists around 220,000 clones; 65% to 85% were seen once. Losses at the gene ends were 4 bases for V and 4 bases for J; bases not matched to a gene: 9. Germline V gives CDR1 SGHNT, CDR2 YYREEE (reference sequence). This CDR3 has 15 residues. Source material: peripheral blood. The rearrangement uses TRBV5-4 and TRBJ1-2; 8 positions match TRBD1. The sequence was collected from a woman between 40 and 55 years old with active or convalescent COVID-19. Written as DNA, the CDR3 is TGTGCCAGCAGCCCGGGACAGGTACAGGTCTATGGCTACACCTTC. Translated, it gives CASSPGQVQVYGYTF.